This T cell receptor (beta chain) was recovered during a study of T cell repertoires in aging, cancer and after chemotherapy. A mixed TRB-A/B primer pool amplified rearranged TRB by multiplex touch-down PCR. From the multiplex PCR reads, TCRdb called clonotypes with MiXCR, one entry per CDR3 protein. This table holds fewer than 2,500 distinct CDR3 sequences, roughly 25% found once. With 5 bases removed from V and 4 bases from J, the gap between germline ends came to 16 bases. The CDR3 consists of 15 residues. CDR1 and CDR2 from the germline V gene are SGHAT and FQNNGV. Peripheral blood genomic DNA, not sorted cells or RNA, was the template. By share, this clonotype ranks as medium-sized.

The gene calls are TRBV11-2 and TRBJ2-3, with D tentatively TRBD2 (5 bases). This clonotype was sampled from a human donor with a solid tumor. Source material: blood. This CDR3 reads CASSLTRNGADTQYF. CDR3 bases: TGTGCCAGCAGCCTCACTAGGAATGGCGCAGATACGCAGTATTTT.